This T cell receptor beta chain stems from a study of shared clonotypes between healthy human individuals. This CDR3 region has 22 residues. CDR1 is LGHNA and CDR2 is YNFKEQ in the germline V gene. J was trimmed by 1 base and V by 0 bases; bases with no gene match: 16. CD45RO-negative, CCR7-positively selected cells formed the naive CD8 fraction, excluding terminally differentiated effector memory CD45RA+ cells. Deep-level running was used for the assay. Using immunoSEQ multiplex PCR, the repertoire was profiled, and TCRdb retains in-frame clones only, with some absent. The sample lists hundreds of thousands of clones, roughly 95% occurring once.

The sequenced material came from naive CD8+ T cells sorted from blood. The chain uses TRBV4-2 and TRBJ1-5; 12 nucleotides match TRBD1. This sequence was found in a woman in her 30s in good health. The CDR3 DNA is TGTGCCAGCAGCCAAGAGGAGTTCTATGGGACAGGGGGCCGGGACAGCAATCAGCCCCAGCATTTT. Its translation is CASSQEEFYGTGGRDSNQPQHF.